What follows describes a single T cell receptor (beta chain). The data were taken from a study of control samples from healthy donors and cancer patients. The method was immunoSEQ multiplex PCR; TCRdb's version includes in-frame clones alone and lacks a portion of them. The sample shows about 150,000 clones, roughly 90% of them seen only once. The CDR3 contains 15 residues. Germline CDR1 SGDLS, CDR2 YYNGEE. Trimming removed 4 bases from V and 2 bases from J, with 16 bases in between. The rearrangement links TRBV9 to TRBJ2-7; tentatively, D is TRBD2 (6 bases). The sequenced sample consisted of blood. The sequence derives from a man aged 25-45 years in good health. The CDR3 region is CASSPHPSAAYEQYF. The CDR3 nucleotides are TGTGCCAGCAGCCCACACCCTAGCGCAGCCTACGAGCAGTACTTC. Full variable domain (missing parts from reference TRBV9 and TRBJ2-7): DSGVTQTPKHLITATGQRVTLRCSPRSGDLSVYWYQQSLDQGLQFLIQYYNGEERAKGNILERFSAQQFPDLHSELNLSSLELGDSALYFCASSPHPSAAYEQYFGPGTRLTVT.